Each of the 14 T cell receptor beta chains below was sequenced from the same sample in a study of CD8+ T cells in alopecia areata. The authors extracted RNA and reverse transcribed it into cDNA as the sequencing template. Sequencing was performed with immunoSEQ multiplex PCR; in TCRdb, only in-frame clones are kept and a portion is missing. There are roughly 210,000 clones in the sample; roughly 44% occur only once, and roughly 2.6% lies in the top ten. The treatment is: oral pan-JAK inhibitor, 5-10 mg twice daily. The sequenced sample was CD4+ T cells sorted from blood, obtained between weeks 36 and 40, from a patient treated with tofacitinib. These receptors all stem from a human donor with alopecia areata.

This chain connects TRBV5-1 to TRBJ2-7; a possible D gene is TRBD1 (5 bases). The CDR3 length is 16 residues. From germline, CDR1 is SGHRS and CDR2 YFSETQ. V shed 3 bases and J shed 5 bases, with 21 bases lying between them. DNA for the CDR3: TGCGCCAGCAGCTGGGGCTCCAGCGCCGCGACCCACGAGCAGTACTTC. Encoded protein: CASSWGSSAATHEQYF.

This chain links TRBV30 with TRBJ2-1; perhaps D is TRBD1 or TRBD2 (6 bases each). Germline V gene sequence: CDR1 GTSNPN, CDR2 SVGIG (reference sequence). The CDR3 totals 13 residues. The V gene lost 2 bases and the J gene lost 11 bases, with 16 bases spanning the gap. This CDR3 is CAWSPFGGHQQFF. Here the CDR3 DNA reads TGTGCCTGGAGTCCCTTCGGGGGCCATCAGCAGTTCTTC.

The chain has TRBV2 and TRBJ2-2; D remains ambiguous. Germline CDR1 reads SNHLY; CDR2 reads FYNNEI. The CDR3 is 16 amino acids. V lost 0 bases to trimming and J lost 3 bases, with 11 bases between them. CDR3 sequence (DNA): TGTGCCAGCAGTGAAGCTAGTGGCAGCTACACCGGGGAGCTGTTTTTT. Translation gives CASSEASGSYTGELFF.

This clone was found a few times. This chain links TRBV7-8 with TRBJ2-5; D is unresolved. This CDR3 is built from 15 residues. Germline CDR1 reads SGHVS; CDR2 reads FQNEAQ. V lost 4 bases and J 5 bases, leaving 17 bases between the germline ends. CDR3 loop: CASSSLSWVGETQYF. CDR3 coding DNA: TGTGCCAGCAGCTCCCTTTCATGGGTGGGGGAGACCCAGTACTTC. The whole variable domain, remainder taken from reference TRBV7-8 and TRBJ2-5, is GAGVSQSPRYKVAKRGQDVALRCDPISGHVSLFWYQQALGQGPEFLTYFQNEAQLDKSGLPSDRFFAERPEGSVSTLKIQRTQQEDSAVYLCASSSLSWVGETQYFGPGTRLLVL.

The chain combines TRBV5-4 with TRBJ1-3; D is perhaps TRBD1 (5 bases). The V gene's germline CDR1 is SGHNT and CDR2 YYREEE (reference sequence). The V and J ends lost 3 bases and 8 bases respectively, with 15 bases between them. CDR3 length: 14 amino acids. The CDR3 here is CASSSGTNPYTIYF. In DNA form, the CDR3 reads TGTGCCAGCAGCTCAGGGACGAACCCCTACACCATATATTTT.

V usage is TRBV19 and J usage is TRBJ2-1, with a weak D call TRBD1 (5 bases). The CDR3 covers 13 residues. The germline V gene encodes CDR1 LNHDA and CDR2 SQIVND (reference sequence). The ends were cut back, 4 bases at V and 9 bases at J, with 13 bases in the middle. CDR3 in amino acids: CASSNRFWGEQFF. The DNA of the CDR3 is TGTGCCAGTAGTAACAGGTTCTGGGGTGAGCAGTTCTTC. Combining the CDR3 with reference TRBV19 and TRBJ2-1 gives the whole variable domain DGGITQSPKYLFRKEGQNVTLSCEQNLNHDAMYWYRQDPGQGLRLIYYSQIVNDFQKGDIAEGYSVSREKKESFPLTVTSAQKNPTAFYLCASSNRFWGEQFFGPGTRLTVL.

The chain has TRBV30 and TRBJ2-7; 9 nucleotides match TRBD1. V shed 0 bases and J 7 bases; nucleotides not matched to a gene: 10. The CDR3 loop spans 15 amino acids. Germline V gene sequence: CDR1 GTSNPN, CDR2 SVGIG (reference sequence). CDR3 in amino acids: CAWSVRYRGPEEQYF. CDR3 DNA sequence: TGTGCCTGGAGTGTACGGTACAGGGGGCCCGAGGAGCAGTACTTC.

This rearrangement joins TRBV28 to TRBJ2-7; 8 bases are shared with TRBD1. CDR1 is MDHEN, CDR2 SYDVKM, per germline. V was clipped by 6 bases and J by 7 bases; unmatched bases: 8. The CDR3 length is 13 residues. The CDR3 sequence: CASSGDRPREQYF. The CDR3 bases are TGTGCCAGCAGCGGGGACAGGCCGAGAGAGCAGTACTTC.

The chain recombines TRBV5-1 with TRBJ2-3; D might be TRBD2 (6 bases). This CDR3 is built from 17 residues. With 7 bases removed from V and 4 bases from J, the gap between germline ends came to 25 bases. Germline lookup yields CDR1 SGHRS and CDR2 YFSETQ. This CDR3 reads CASGRTGPSWGADTQYF. DNA for the CDR3: TGCGCCAGCGGACGCACCGGGCCCTCCTGGGGGGCAGATACGCAGTATTTT. Full variable domain (remainder filled in from reference TRBV5-1 and TRBJ2-3): KAGVTQTPRYLIKTRGQQVTLSCSPISGHRSVSWYQQTPGQGLQFLFEYFSETQRNKGNFPGRFSGRQFSNSRSEMNVSTLELGDSALYLCASGRTGPSWGADTQYFGPGTRLTVL.

The chain carries TRBV29-1 and TRBJ2-3; TRBD1 or TRBD2 may be the D gene (5 bases each). The V gene lost 6 bases and the J gene lost 6 bases, with 13 bases spanning the gap. Germline V gene lookup returns CDR1 SQVTM and CDR2 ANQGSEA. The CDR3 contains 12 residues. In nucleotides, the CDR3 is TGCAGCGTGATCGGGACGAGGGATACGCAGTATTTT. This translates into CSVIGTRDTQYF.

V gene TRBV5-1 combines with J gene TRBJ2-5; D tentatively reads TRBD1 or TRBD2 (5 bases each). CDR1 is SGHRS, CDR2 YFSETQ, per germline. V gave up 0 bases and J gave up 3 bases, with 12 bases separating them. This CDR3 is built from 15 residues. For the CDR3, the DNA is TGCGCCAGCAGCTTGGTTCAGGGACGCAAAGAGACCCAGTACTTC. Translation gives CASSLVQGRKETQYF. Based on the CDR3 plus reference TRBV5-1 and TRBJ2-5, the full variable domain is KAGVTQTPRYLIKTRGQQVTLSCSPISGHRSVSWYQQTPGQGLQFLFEYFSETQRNKGNFPGRFSGRQFSNSRSEMNVSTLELGDSALYLCASSLVQGRKETQYFGPGTRLLVL.

The chain links TRBV13 to TRBJ2-3, with a possible D match to TRBD2 (5 bases). V lost 2 bases and J 4 bases, leaving 7 bases between the germline ends. This CDR3 spans 13 amino acids. Per germline, CDR1 PRHDT and CDR2 FYEKMQ (reference sequence). CDR3 in DNA: TGTGCCAGCAGCTTACGGGAACCAGATACGCAGTATTTT. The encoded protein is CASSLREPDTQYF.

This chain uses TRBV29-1 with TRBJ2-6; 12 positions match TRBD2. V dropped 0 bases and J dropped 0; count of bases not matched to a gene: 9. The CDR3 consists of 20 residues. Germline V gene data show CDR1 as SQVTM and CDR2 as ANQGSEA. The CDR3 DNA reads TGCAGCGTTGAAGATCGCCCCCTAGCGGGAGGGGTCTCTGGGGCCAACGTCCTGACTTTC. It yields the protein CSVEDRPLAGGVSGANVLTF.

This chain uses TRBV19 with TRBJ2-7; the match to TRBD2 covers 9 bases. The trim removed 5 bases at V and 2 bases at J, leaving 7 bases unmatched. Germline V gene data show CDR1 as LNHDA and CDR2 as SQIVND (reference sequence). CDR3 length: 15 amino acids. CDR3 in amino acids: CASSLRSGRPYEQYF. The CDR3, as DNA: TGTGCCAGTAGTCTAAGGAGCGGGAGGCCCTACGAGCAGTACTTC. Supplemented by reference TRBV19 and TRBJ2-7, the full variable domain reads DGGITQSPKYLFRKEGQNVTLSCEQNLNHDAMYWYRQDPGQGLRLIYYSQIVNDFQKGDIAEGYSVSREKKESFPLTVTSAQKNPTAFYLCASSLRSGRPYEQYFGPGTRLTVT.